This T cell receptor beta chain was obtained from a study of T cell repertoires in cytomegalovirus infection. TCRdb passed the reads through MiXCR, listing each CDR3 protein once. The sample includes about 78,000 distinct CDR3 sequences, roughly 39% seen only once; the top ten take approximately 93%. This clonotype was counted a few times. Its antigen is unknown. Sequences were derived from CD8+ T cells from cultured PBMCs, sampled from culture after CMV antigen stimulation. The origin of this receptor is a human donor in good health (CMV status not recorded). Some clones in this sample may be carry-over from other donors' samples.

The CDR3 reads CASSSRGWGAGNSPLHF. DNA of the CDR3: TGTGCCAGCAGCTCGAGAGGGTGGGGGGCTGGGAATTCACCCCTCCACTTT. This rearrangement joins TRBV7-8 to TRBJ1-6, with D perhaps matching TRBD1 (6 bases). The CDR3 extends over 17 amino acids. Germline-derived CDR1 and CDR2 are SGHVS and FQNEAQ. V shed 4 bases and J shed 7 bases, with 20 bases lying between them.